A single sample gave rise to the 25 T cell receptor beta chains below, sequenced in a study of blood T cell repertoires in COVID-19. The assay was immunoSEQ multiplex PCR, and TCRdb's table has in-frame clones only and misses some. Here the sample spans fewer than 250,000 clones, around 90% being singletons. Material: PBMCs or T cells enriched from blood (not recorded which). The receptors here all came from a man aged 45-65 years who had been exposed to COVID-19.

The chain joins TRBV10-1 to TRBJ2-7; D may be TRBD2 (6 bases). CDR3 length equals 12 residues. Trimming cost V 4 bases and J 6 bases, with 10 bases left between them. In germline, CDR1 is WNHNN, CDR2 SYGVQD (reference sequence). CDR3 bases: TGCGCCAGCAGTGGAGGAGGGATCGAGCAGTACGTC. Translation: CASSGGGIEQYV.

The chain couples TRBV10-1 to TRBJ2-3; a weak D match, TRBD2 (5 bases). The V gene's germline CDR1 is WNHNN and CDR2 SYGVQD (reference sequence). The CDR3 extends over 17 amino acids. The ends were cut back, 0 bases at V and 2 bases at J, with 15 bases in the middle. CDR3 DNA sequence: TGCGCCAGCAGTGAGTCTCCGGGGTACGGCCTCACAGATACGCAGTATTTT. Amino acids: CASSESPGYGLTDTQYF.

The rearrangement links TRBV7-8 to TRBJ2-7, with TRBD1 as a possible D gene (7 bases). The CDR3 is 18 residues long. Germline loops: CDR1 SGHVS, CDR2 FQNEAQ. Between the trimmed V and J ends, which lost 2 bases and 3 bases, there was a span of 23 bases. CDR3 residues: CASSLQPTGGTAFYEQYF. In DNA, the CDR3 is TGTGCCAGCAGCTTACAACCTACTGGGGGGACAGCATTCTACGAGCAGTACTTC.

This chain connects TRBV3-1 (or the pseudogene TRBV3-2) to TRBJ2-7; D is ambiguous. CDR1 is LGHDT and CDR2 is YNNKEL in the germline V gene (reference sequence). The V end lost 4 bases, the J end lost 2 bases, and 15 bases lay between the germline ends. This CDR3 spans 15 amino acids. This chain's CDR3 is CASSPRSTDTYEQYF. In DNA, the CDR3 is TGTGCCAGCAGCCCACGTTCAACAGATACCTACGAGCAGTACTTC.

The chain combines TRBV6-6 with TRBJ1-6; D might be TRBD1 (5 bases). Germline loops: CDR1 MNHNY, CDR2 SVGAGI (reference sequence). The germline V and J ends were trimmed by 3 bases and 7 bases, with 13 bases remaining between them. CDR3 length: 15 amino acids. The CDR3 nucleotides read TGTGCCAGCAGTTATCAAGGGGCTGGAAATTCACCCCTCCACTTT. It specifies CASSYQGAGNSPLHF.

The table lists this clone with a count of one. CDR3 in DNA: TGTGCCACCAGTGACTCCTTACGGACTAACACCGGGGAGCTGTTTTTT. Protein: CATSDSLRTNTGELFF. The V and J genes are TRBV24-1 and TRBJ2-2, with D possibly TRBD2 on 5 matching bases. This CDR3 has 16 residues. Germline V gene lookup returns CDR1 KGHDR and CDR2 SFDVKD. Trimming removed 4 bases from V and 2 bases from J, with 13 bases in between.

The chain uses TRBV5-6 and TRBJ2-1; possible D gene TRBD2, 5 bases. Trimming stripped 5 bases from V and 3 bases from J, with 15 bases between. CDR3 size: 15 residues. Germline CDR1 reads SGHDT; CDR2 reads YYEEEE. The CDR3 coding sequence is TGTGCCAGCAGTCCTTGGGAGACGATCTACAATGAGCAGTTCTTC. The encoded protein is CASSPWETIYNEQFF.

The CDR3 DNA sequence: TGTGCCAGCAGCTTGGACGTCGGTCAGCCCCAGCATTTT. This gives the protein CASSLDVGQPQHF. The gene calls are TRBV5-4 and TRBJ1-5; D remains ambiguous. Trimming cost V 0 bases and J 6 bases, with 7 bases left between them. The CDR3 is 13 amino acids. In germline, CDR1 is SGHNT, CDR2 YYREEE (reference sequence). Drawing the rest from reference TRBV5-4 and TRBJ1-5, the complete variable domain is ETGVTQSPTHLIKTRGQQVTLRCSSQSGHNTVSWYQQALGQGPQFIFQYYREEENGRGNFPPRFSGLQFPNYSSELNVNALELDDSALYLCASSLDVGQPQHFGDGTRLSIL.

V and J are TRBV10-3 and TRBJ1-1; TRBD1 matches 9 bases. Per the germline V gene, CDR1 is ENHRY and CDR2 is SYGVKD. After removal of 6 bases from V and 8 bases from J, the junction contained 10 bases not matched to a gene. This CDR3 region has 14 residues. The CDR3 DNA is TGTGCCATCAGCGGGACAGGGAGGCAGTCCGAAGCTTTCTTT. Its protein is CAISGTGRQSEAFF.

CDR3 residues: CASIETTVSTETQYF. DNA for the CDR3: TGTGCCAGCATCGAGACGACAGTCTCTACGGAGACCCAGTACTTC. The chain has TRBV2 and TRBJ2-5; TRBD1 is a possible D gene (5 bases). The germline V and J ends were trimmed by 7 bases and 5 bases, with 20 bases remaining between them. This CDR3 comprises 15 residues. Germline V gene lookup returns CDR1 SNHLY and CDR2 FYNNEI.

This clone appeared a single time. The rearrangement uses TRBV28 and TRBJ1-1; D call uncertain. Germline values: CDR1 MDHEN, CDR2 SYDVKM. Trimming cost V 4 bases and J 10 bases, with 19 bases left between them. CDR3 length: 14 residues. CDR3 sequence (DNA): TGTGCCAGCAGTTCCCGACTGAAAAGAAGCCCAGCTTTCTTT. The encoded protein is CASSSRLKRSPAFF.

The CDR3 loop reads CSVDDRFIEAFF. Written as DNA, the CDR3 is TGCAGCGTTGATGACAGGTTTATTGAAGCTTTCTTT. The genes are TRBV29-1 and TRBJ1-1; D possibly corresponds to TRBD1 (6 bases). Looked up from germline, CDR1 is SQVTM and CDR2 is ANQGSEA. This CDR3 is built from 12 residues. V was trimmed by 3 bases and J by 7 bases, leaving 12 bases between them.

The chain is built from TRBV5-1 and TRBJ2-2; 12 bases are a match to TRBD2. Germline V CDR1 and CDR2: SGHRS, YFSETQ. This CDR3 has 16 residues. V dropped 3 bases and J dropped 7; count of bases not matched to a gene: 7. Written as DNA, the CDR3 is TGCGCCAGCAGCTCGGAGACTAGCGGGGGTGGCGGGGAGCTGTTTTTT. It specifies CASSSETSGGGGELFF.

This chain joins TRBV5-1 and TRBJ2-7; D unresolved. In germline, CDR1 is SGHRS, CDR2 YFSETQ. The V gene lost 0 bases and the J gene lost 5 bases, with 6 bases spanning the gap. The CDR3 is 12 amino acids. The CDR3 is CASSLVQDEQYF. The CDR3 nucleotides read TGCGCCAGCAGCTTGGTCCAGGACGAGCAGTACTTC.

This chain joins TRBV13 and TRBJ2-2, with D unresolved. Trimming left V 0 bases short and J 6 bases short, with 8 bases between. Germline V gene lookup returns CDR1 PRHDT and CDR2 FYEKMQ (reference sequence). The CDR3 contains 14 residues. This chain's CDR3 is CASSLGLGAGELFF. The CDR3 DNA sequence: TGTGCCAGCAGCTTAGGCCTAGGCGCCGGGGAGCTGTTTTTT. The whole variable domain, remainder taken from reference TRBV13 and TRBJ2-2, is AAGVIQSPRHLIKEKRETATLKCYPIPRHDTVYWYQQGPGQDPQFLISFYEKMQSDKGSIPDRFSAQQFSDYHSELNMSSLELGDSALYFCASSLGLGAGELFFGEGSRLTVL.

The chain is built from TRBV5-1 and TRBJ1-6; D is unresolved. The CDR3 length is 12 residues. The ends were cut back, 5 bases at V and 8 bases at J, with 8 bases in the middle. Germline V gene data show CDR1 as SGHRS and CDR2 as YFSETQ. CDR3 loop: CASRRADSPLHF. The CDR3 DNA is TGCGCCAGCAGGAGGGCTGATTCACCCCTCCACTTT.

CDR3 nucleotides: TGTGCCAGCAGCTTTCCGACTAGCGGGAGGTCAGATACGCAGTATTTT. Residues: CASSFPTSGRSDTQYF. The V gene is TRBV7-9, the J gene TRBJ2-3; 13 bases agree with TRBD2. Germline-derived CDR1 and CDR2 are SEHNR and FQNEAQ (reference sequence). This CDR3 has 16 amino acids. V shed 3 bases and J 4 bases; nucleotides not matched to a gene: 4.

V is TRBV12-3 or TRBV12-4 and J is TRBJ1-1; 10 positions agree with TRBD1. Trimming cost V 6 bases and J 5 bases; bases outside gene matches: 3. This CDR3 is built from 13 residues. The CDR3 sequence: CASSLGQGTEAFF. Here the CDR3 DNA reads TGTGCCAGCAGCCTGGGACAGGGGACTGAAGCTTTCTTT.

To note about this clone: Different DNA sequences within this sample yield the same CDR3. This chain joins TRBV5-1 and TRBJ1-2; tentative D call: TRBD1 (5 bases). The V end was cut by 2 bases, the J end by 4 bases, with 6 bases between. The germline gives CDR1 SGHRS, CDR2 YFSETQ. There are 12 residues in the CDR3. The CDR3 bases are TGCGCCAGCAGCTTAGACAGCTATGGCTACACCTTC. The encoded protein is CASSLDSYGYTF.

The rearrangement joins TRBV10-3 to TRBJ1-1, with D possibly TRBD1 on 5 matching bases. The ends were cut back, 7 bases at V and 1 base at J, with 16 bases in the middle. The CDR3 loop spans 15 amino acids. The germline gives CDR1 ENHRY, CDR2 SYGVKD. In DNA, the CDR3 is TGTGCCATCAAGGGGCGGCTCCTCTCGAACACTGAAGCTTTCTTT. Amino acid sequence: CAIKGRLLSNTEAFF.

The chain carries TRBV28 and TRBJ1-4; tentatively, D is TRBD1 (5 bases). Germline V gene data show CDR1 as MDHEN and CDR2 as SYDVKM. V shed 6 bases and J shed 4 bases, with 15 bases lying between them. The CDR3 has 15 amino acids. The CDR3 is CASRGGWSGNEKLFF. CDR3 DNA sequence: TGTGCCAGCAGGGGGGGGTGGAGTGGTAATGAAAAACTGTTTTTT.

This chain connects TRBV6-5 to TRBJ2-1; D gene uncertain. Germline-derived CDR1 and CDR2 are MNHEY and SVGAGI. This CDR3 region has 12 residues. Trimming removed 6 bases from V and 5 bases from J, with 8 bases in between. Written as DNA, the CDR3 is TGTGCCAGCAGCTGGAGTGACAATGAGCAGTTCTTC. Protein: CASSWSDNEQFF.

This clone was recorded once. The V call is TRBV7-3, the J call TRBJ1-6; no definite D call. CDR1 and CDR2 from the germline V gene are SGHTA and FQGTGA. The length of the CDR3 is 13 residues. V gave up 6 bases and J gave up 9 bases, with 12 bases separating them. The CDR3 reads CASRFITGSPLHF. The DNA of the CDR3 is TGTGCCAGCAGATTCATCACGGGTTCACCCCTCCACTTT.

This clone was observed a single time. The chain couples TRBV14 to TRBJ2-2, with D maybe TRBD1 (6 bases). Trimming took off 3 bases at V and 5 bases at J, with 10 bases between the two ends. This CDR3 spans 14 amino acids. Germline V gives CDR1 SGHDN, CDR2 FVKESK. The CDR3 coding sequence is TGTGCCAGCAGCCAGTACAGGGTTACCGGGGAGCTGTTTTTT. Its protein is CASSQYRVTGELFF.

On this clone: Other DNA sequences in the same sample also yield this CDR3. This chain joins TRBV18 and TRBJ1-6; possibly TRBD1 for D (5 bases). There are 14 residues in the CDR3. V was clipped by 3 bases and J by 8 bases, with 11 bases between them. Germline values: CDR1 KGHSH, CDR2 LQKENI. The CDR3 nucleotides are TGTGCCAGCTCACCCACCGGAGGGGATTCACCCCTCCACTTT. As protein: CASSPTGGDSPLHF.